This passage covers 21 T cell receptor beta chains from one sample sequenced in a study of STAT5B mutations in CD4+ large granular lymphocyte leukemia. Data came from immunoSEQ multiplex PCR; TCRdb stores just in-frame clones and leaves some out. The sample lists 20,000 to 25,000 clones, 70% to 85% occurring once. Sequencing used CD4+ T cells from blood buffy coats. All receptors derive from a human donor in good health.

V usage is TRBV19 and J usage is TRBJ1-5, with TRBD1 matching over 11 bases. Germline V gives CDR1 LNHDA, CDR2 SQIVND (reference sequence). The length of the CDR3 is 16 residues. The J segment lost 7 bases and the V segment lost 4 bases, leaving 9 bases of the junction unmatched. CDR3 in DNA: TGTGCCAGTAGTAAGTACGGGACAGGGGGATCGCAGCCCCAGCATTTT. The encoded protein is CASSKYGTGGSQPQHF.

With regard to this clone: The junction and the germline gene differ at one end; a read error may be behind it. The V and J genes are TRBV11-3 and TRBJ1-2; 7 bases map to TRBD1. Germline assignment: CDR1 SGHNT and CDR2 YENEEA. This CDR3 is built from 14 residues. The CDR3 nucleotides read TGTGCCAGCAGCCTAGAGACAGGGTCTTATAGCTACACCTTC. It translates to CASSLETGSYSYTF.

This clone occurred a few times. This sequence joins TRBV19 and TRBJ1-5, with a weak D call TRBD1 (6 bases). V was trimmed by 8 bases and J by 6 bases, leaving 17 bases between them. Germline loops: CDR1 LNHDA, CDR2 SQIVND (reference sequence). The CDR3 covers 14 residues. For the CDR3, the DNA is TGTGCCAGTTCGGCGGGGGGCCTGTCTCAGCCCCAGCATTTT. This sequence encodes CASSAGGLSQPQHF.

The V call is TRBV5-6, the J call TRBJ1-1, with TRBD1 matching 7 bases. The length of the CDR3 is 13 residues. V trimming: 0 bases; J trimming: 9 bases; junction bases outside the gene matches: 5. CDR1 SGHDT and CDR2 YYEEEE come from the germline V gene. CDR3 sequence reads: CASSLATGNQAFF. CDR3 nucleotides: TGTGCCAGCAGCTTGGCGACAGGGAACCAAGCTTTCTTT.

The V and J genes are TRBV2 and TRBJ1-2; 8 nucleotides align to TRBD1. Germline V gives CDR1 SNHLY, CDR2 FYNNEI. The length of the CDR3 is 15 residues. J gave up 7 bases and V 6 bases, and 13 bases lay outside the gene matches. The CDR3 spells CASRGGTGGRSGYTF. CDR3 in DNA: TGTGCCAGCAGGGGCGGAACAGGGGGAAGAAGTGGCTACACCTTC.

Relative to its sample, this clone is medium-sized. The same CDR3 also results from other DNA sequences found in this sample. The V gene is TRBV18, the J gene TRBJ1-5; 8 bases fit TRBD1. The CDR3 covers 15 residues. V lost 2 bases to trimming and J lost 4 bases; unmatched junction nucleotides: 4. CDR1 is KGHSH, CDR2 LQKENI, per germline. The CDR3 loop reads CASSPDRGGNQPQHF. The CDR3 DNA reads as TGTGCCAGCTCACCAGACAGGGGAGGGAATCAGCCCCAGCATTTT.

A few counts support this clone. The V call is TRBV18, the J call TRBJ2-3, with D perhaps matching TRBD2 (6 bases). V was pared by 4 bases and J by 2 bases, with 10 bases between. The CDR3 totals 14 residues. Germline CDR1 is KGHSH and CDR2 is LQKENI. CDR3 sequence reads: CASSLASDTDTQYF. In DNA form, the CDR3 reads TGTGCCAGCTCACTCGCTAGCGACACAGATACGCAGTATTTT.

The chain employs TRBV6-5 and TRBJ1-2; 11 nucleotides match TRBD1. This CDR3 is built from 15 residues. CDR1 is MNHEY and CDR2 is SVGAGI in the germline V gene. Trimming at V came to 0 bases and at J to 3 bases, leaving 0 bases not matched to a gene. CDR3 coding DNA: TGTGCCAGCAGTTACTCGGGACAGGGGGACTATGGCTACACCTTC. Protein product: CASSYSGQGDYGYTF.

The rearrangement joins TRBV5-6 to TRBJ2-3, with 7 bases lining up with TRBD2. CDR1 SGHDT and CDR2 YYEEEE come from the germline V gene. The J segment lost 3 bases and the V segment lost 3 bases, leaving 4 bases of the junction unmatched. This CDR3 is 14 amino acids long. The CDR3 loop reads CASSYLGGTDTQYF. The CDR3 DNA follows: TGTGCCAGCAGCTATTTGGGGGGGACAGATACGCAGTATTTT.

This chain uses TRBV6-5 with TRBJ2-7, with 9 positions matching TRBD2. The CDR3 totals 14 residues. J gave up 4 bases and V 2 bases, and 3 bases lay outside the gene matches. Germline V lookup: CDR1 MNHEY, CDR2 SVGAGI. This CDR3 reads CASSYRTSGYEQYF. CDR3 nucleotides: TGTGCCAGCAGTTACCGCACTAGCGGGTACGAGCAGTACTTC.

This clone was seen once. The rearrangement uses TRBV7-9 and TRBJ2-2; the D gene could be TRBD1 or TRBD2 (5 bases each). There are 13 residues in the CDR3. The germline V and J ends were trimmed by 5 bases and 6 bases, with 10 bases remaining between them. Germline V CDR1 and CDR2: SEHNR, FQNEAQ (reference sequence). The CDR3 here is CASSGDVAGELFF. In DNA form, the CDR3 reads TGTGCCAGCAGCGGGGACGTAGCCGGGGAGCTGTTTTTT.

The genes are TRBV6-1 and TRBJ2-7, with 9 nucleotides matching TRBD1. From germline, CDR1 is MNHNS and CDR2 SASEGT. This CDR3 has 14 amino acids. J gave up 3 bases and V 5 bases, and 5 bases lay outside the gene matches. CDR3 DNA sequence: TGTGCCAGCAGTACAACAGGGGGCGGCTACGAGCAGTACTTC. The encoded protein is CASSTTGGGYEQYF.

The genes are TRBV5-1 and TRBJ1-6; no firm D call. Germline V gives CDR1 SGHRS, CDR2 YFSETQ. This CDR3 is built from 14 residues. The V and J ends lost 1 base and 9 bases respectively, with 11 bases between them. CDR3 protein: CASSLSADTSPLHF. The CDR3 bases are TGCGCCAGCAGCTTGTCGGCAGACACTTCACCCCTCCACTTT. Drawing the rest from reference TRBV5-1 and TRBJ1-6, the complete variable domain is KAGVTQTPRYLIKTRGQQVTLSCSPISGHRSVSWYQQTPGQGLQFLFEYFSETQRNKGNFPGRFSGRQFSNSRSEMNVSTLELGDSALYLCASSLSADTSPLHFGNGTRLTVT.

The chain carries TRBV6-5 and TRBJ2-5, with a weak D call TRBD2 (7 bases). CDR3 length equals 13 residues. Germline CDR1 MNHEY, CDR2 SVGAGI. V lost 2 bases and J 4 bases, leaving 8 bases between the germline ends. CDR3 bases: TGTGCCAGCAGTTACAGGGGGGGAGAGACCCAGTACTTC. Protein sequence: CASSYRGGETQYF.

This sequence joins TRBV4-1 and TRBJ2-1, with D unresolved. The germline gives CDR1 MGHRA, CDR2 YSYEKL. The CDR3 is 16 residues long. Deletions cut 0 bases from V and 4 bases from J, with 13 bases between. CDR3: CASSQDRSQGYNEQFF. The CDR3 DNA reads TGCGCCAGCAGCCAAGATAGGTCTCAAGGGTACAATGAGCAGTTCTTC.

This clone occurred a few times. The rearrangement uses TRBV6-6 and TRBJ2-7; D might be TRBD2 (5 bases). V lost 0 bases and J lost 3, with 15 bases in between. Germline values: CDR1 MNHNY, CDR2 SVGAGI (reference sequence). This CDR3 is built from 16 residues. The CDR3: CASSYSKFSSDYEQYF. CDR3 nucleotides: TGTGCCAGCAGTTACTCGAAGTTTAGTAGCGACTACGAGCAGTACTTC.

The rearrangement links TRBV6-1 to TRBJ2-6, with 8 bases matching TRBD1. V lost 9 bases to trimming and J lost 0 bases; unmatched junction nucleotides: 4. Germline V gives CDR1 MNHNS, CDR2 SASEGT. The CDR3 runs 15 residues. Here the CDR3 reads CASRTGSSGANVLTF. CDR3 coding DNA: TGTGCCAGTCGGACAGGGAGCTCTGGGGCCAACGTCCTGACTTTC.

In nucleotides, the CDR3 is TGTGCCAGCAGTCTAGGACTAGGTGCAGATACGCAGTATTTT. Residues: CASSLGLGADTQYF. The chain is built from TRBV7-6 and TRBJ2-3, with 7 bases aligning to TRBD2. The CDR3 spans 14 residues. Trimming cost V 6 bases and J 4 bases; bases outside gene matches: 7. CDR1 and CDR2 (germline): SGHVS, FNYEAQ.

For the CDR3, the DNA is TGTGCCAGCTCGCGGGACAGCCAAGAGACCCAGTACTTC. This gives the protein CASSRDSQETQYF. The chain employs TRBV2 and TRBJ2-5; maybe TRBD1 (7 bases). Trimming left V 8 bases short and J 1 base short, with 11 bases between. The CDR3 sequence is 13 residues long. Germline CDR1 and CDR2: SNHLY and FYNNEI.

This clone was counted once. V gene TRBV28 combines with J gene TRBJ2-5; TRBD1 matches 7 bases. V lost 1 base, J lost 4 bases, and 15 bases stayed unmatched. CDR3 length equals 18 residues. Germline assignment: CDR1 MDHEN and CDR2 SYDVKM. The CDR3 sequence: CASSLLVSTGNRLETQYF. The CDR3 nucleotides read TGTGCCAGCAGTTTATTGGTTTCGACAGGGAATAGATTAGAGACCCAGTACTTC.

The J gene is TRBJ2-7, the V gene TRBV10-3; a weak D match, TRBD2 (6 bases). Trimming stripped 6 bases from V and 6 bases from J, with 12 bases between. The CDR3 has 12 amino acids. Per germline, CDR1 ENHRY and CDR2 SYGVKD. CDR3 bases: TGTGCCATCAGCAGACTAGATACCGAGCAGTACTTC. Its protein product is CAISRLDTEQYF.